The rows below give T cell receptor beta chains drawn from one sample of a study of T cells after posttransplantation cyclophosphamide. The repertoire was sequenced with immunoSEQ multiplex PCR; TCRdb's copy has only in-frame clones and lacks some. The sample records approximately 28,000 clones, 90% to 95% being singletons. Specimen: naive CD4+ T cells sorted from PBMCs. These receptors were taken from a woman aged 55-70 years in good health, CMV-negative, and a related stem cell transplant donor. Each CDR3 is given with its conserved first and last residue. Each record gives: CDR3 length, D gene, V gene, J gene, clone size, CDR3 DNA, CDR3 protein. The D gene is left open where the match is weak. The size of a clone is reported for some rows only, either as once, few or many, or as a class for expanded clones.

>13|TRBD2|TRBV30|TRBJ2-7|once
TGTGCCTGGACCGGGACTAGCGGGGCGTGGCAGTACTTC
CAWTGTSGAWQYF
>13|NA|TRBV11-2|TRBJ1-5|NA
TGTGCCAGCAGCTTACGTACGGATCAGCCCCAGCATTTT
CASSLRTDQPQHF
>11|NA|TRBV20-1|TRBJ2-7|NA
TGCAGTGCCATGGACATCTACGAGCAGTACTTC
CSAMDIYEQYF
>17|TRBD2|TRBV10-1|TRBJ2-7|NA
TGCGCCAGCCTGACTAGCGGGGGGGAAGCCCTCCCCTACGAGCAGTACTTC
CASLTSGGEALPYEQYF
>15|NA|TRBV7-3|TRBJ2-7|NA
TGTGCCAGCAGCTTAGATCCTACGGGAACCTACGAGCAGTACTTC
CASSLDPTGTYEQYF
>16|TRBD1|TRBV7-9|TRBJ1-3|NA
TGTGCCAGCAGCTTAACGGACAGGGCGTCTGGAAACACCATATATTTT
CASSLTDRASGNTIYF
>15|TRBD2|TRBV19|TRBJ2-7|once
TGTGCCAGTAGTTTTGTGAGGACTAGCTCAGACGAGCAGTACTTC
CASSFVRTSSDEQYF
>15|TRBD1|TRBV4-1|TRBJ2-3|NA
TGCGCCAGCAGCCGCACAGGGGCGGCCACAGATACGCAGTATTTT
CASSRTGAATDTQYF
>15|TRBD2|TRBV18|TRBJ2-7|NA
TGTGCCAGCTCACCAAGGCCGGGACTAGGGTACGAGCAGTACTTC
CASSPRPGLGYEQYF
>13|NA|TRBV30|TRBJ1-2|NA
TGTGCCTGGAGCCGATCTAGACCCTATGGCTACACCTTC
CAWSRSRPYGYTF
>14|NA|TRBV9|TRBJ2-3|NA
TGTGCCAGCAGCCCCCCGGGGGTCCACGATACGCAGTATTTT
CASSPPGVHDTQYF
>15|TRBD2|TRBV12-5|TRBJ2-1|NA
TGTGCTAGTGGTCTGGGACTAGCGGGGGTGGGAGAGCAGTTCTTC
CASGLGLAGVGEQFF
>14|TRBD2|TRBV29-1|TRBJ2-7|once
TGCAGCGTTGCCGGGACTAGCGGTTCTACGGTGCAGTACTTC
CSVAGTSGSTVQYF
>16|TRBD2|TRBV18|TRBJ2-5|NA
TGTGCCAGCTCCCAAGGACTAGCGGGGGGCCAAGAGACCCAGTACTTC
CASSQGLAGGQETQYF
>16|TRBD2|TRBV6-6|TRBJ2-5|NA
TGTGCCAGCATCGCCAGGCGAGCGGGGGTCCAAGAGACCCAGTACTTC
CASIARRAGVQETQYF
>13|NA|TRBV30|TRBJ2-5|NA
TGTGCCTGGATAGGTGTCGGGTTTGGGACCCAGTACTTC
CAWIGVGFGTQYF
>15|TRBD1|TRBV19|TRBJ2-7|NA
TGTGCCACACGGACAGGGACCTTAGGTAGGAACGAGCAGTACTTC
CATRTGTLGRNEQYF
>16|NA|TRBV18|TRBJ1-1|NA
TGTGCCAGCTCACCACTGGGGGGCGCGGGGGGCACTGAAGCTTTCTTT
CASSPLGGAGGTEAFF
>18|TRBD2|TRBV4-2|TRBJ2-3|NA
TGTGCCAGCAGCCAAGACGCCGGGGCTAGCGGCATCACAGATACGCAGTATTTT
CASSQDAGASGITDTQYF
>14|NA|TRBV7-9|TRBJ1-4|few
TGTGCCAGCAGCTTACGACAGTCCCAGGAAAAACTGTTTTTT
CASSLRQSQEKLFF
>14|NA|TRBV27|TRBJ2-2|NA
TGTGCCAGCAGAGCTCAACAGGGACCCGGGGAGCTGTTTTTT
CASRAQQGPGELFF
>13|NA|TRBV27|TRBJ2-2|NA
TGTGCCAGCAGTTTATTTGCGACCGGGGAGCTGTTTTTT
CASSLFATGELFF
>16|TRBD2|TRBV7-3|TRBJ2-3|once
TGTGCCAGCAGCTTAAAAGTCGGGGGGGCATGGAATACGCAGTATTTT
CASSLKVGGAWNTQYF
>15|NA|TRBV7-2|TRBJ2-3|NA
TGTGCCAGCAGCTTCTTCGTATCAGGGACAGATACGCAGTATTTT
CASSFFVSGTDTQYF
>15|TRBD1|TRBV5-1|TRBJ2-2|NA
TGCGCCAGCAGCTTGTTTGGACAGGGGACCGGGGAGCTGTTTTTT
CASSLFGQGTGELFF
>11|NA|TRBV20-1|TRBJ1-2|NA
TGCAGTGCTAAGGGGGTTTATGGCTACACCTTC
CSAKGVYGYTF
>14|TRBD1|TRBV5-1|TRBJ2-7|NA
TGCGCCAGCAGCCAACAGGGGGGAGGTGTACAGCAGTACTTC
CASSQQGGGVQQYF
>15|NA|TRBV18|TRBJ1-5|NA
TGTGCCAGCTCACGTAGTTTCCGGGGTGAGCAGCCCCAGCATTTT
CASSRSFRGEQPQHF
>14|NA|TRBV27|TRBJ2-7|NA
TGTGCCAGCAGCCGGACAGTTTTCTCCTACGAGCAGTACTTC
CASSRTVFSYEQYF
>16|TRBD2|TRBV5-1|TRBJ2-3|NA
TGCGCCAGCAGCTTTTCAGCGGGGCCGAGCACAGATACGCAGTATTTT
CASSFSAGPSTDTQYF
>19|NA|TRBV14|TRBJ1-3|NA
TGTGCCAGCAGCCAAGCCGCGTTATTTACAGAACTCTCTGGAAACACCATATATTTT
CASSQAALFTELSGNTIYF
>15|TRBD1|TRBV18|TRBJ2-1|NA
TGTGCCAGCTCACGTCAAGGGACAGCTTACAATGAGCAGTTCTTC
CASSRQGTAYNEQFF
>14|NA|TRBV6-6|TRBJ1-3|NA
TGTGCCAGCAGTAATACAGGGTCGGGAAACACCATATATTTT
CASSNTGSGNTIYF
>13|TRBD1|TRBV5-1|TRBJ1-2|NA
TGCGCCAGCAGCCCCGGGACAGGGGGTGGCTACACCTTC
CASSPGTGGGYTF
>12|NA|TRBV9|TRBJ1-1|NA
TGTGCCACAAAACCCAGGAACACTGAAGCTTTCTTT
CATKPRNTEAFF
>14|TRBD1|TRBV29-1|TRBJ1-3|NA
TGCAGCGTTTCCTGGACAGGATCTGGAAACACCATATATTTT
CSVSWTGSGNTIYF
>14|NA|TRBV9|TRBJ1-2|NA
TGTGCCAGCAGCTTCAGGGAAGGGAATGATGGCTACACCTTC
CASSFREGNDGYTF
>13|NA|TRBV9|TRBJ2-1|NA
TGTGCCAGCAGCCCTCCAGGGCGCCATGAGCAGTTCTTC
CASSPPGRHEQFF
>15|TRBD1|TRBV28|TRBJ2-1|NA
TGTGCCAGCAATCTCTCGGGACAGGGGCATCCTAAGCAGTTCTTC
CASNLSGQGHPKQFF
>14|NA|TRBV6-5|TRBJ1-1|NA
TGTGCCAGCAGTCACCGGGGGATGAACACTGAAGCTTTCTTT
CASSHRGMNTEAFF
>15|NA|TRBV9|TRBJ2-5|NA
TGTGCCAGCAGCGTATCGGGGATAAGGCAAGAGACCCAGTACTTC
CASSVSGIRQETQYF
>15|NA|TRBV5-6|TRBJ2-7|NA
TGTGCCAGCAGCTTGGGGCCCTCGGGGGCCTACGAGCAGTACTTC
CASSLGPSGAYEQYF
>14|NA|TRBV7-3|TRBJ2-5|NA
TGTGCCAGCAGCTATGATAGCGCTTCGGAGACCCAGTACTTC
CASSYDSASETQYF
>17|NA|TRBV4-2|TRBJ1-3|NA
TGTGCCAGCAGCCTTCAGGGGAGGGGGGCCTCTGGAAACACCATATATTTT
CASSLQGRGASGNTIYF
>14|NA|TRBV28|TRBJ2-2|once
TGTGCCAGCAGTTATCCCACAGGAACCGGGGAGCTGTTTTTT
CASSYPTGTGELFF
>13|TRBD1|TRBV7-2|TRBJ1-1|once
TGTGCCAGCAGCCGAGACAGGGCATACGATTCGATTTTT
CASSRDRAYDSIF
>15|TRBD1|TRBV19|TRBJ2-2|NA
TGTGCCAGTAGTACTAGGACAGGGGGATCCGGGGAGCTGTTTTTT
CASSTRTGGSGELFF
>16|NA|TRBV9|TRBJ2-1|NA
TGTGCCAGCAGTTATCTGGGGGGGGCCAACTACAATGAGCAGTTCTTC
CASSYLGGANYNEQFF